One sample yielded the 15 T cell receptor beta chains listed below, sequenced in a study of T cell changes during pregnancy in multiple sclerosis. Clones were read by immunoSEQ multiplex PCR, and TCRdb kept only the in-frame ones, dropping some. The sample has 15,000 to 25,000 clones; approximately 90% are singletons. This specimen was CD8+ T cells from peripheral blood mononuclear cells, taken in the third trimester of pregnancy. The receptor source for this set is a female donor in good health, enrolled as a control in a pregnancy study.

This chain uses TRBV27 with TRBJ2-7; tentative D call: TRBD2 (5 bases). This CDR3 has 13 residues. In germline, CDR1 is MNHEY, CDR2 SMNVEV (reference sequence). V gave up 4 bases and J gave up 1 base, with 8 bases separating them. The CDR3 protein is CASSSGSSYEQYF. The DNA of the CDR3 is TGTGCCAGCAGTTCGGGATCATCCTACGAGCAGTACTTC.

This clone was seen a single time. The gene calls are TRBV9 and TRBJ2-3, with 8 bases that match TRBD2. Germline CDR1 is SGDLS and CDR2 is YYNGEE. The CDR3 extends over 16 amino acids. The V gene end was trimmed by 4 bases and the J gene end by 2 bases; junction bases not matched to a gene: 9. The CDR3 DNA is TGTGCCAGCAGCACTCGATCTAGCGGGTACACAGATACGCAGTATTTT. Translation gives CASSTRSSGYTDTQYF. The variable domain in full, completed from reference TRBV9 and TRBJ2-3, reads DSGVTQTPKHLITATGQRVTLRCSPRSGDLSVYWYQQSLDQGLQFLIQYYNGEERAKGNILERFSAQQFPDLHSELNLSSLELGDSALYFCASSTRSSGYTDTQYFGPGTRLTVL.

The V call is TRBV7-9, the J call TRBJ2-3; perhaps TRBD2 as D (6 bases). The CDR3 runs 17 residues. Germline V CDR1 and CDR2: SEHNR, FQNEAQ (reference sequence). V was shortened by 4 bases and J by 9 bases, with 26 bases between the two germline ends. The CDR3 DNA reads TGTGCCAGCAGCTACCTGGGACTGGACCCCCTTATCGGGACGCAGTATTTT. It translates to CASSYLGLDPLIGTQYF.

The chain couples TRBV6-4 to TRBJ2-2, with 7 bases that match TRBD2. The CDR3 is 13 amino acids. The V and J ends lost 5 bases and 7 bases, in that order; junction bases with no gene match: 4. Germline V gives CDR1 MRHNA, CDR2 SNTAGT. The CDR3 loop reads CASSLERGGELFF. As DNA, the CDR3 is TGTGCCAGCAGTCTCGAGCGGGGCGGGGAGCTGTTTTTT.

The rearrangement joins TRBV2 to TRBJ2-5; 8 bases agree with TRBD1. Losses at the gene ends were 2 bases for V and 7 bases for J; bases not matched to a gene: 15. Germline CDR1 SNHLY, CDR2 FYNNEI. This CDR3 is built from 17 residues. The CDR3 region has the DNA TGTGCCAGCAGTGAACCCCGGACAGGGCGAACCCAGCGGACCCAGTACTTC. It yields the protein CASSEPRTGRTQRTQYF. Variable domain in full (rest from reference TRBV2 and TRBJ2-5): EPEVTQTPSHQVTQMGQEVILRCVPISNHLYFYWYRQILGQKVEFLVSFYNNEISEKSEIFDDQFSVERPDGSNFTLKIRSTKLEDSAMYFCASSEPRTGRTQRTQYFGPGTRLLVL.

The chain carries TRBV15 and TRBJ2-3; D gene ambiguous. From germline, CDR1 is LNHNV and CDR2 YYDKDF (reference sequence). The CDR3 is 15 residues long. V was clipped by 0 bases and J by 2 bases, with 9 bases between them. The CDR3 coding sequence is TGTGCCACCAGCAGAGATGGGCTGAACACAGATACGCAGTATTTT. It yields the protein CATSRDGLNTDTQYF.

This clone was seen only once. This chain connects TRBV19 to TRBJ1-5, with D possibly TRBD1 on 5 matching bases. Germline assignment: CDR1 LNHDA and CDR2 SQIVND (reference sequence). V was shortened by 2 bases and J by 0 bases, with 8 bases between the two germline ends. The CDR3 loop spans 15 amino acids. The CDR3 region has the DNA TGTGCCAGTAGTATATGGGGGGGTAGCAATCAGCCCCAGCATTTT. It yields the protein CASSIWGGSNQPQHF. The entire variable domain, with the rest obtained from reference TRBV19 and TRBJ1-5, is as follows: DGGITQSPKYLFRKEGQNVTLSCEQNLNHDAMYWYRQDPGQGLRLIYYSQIVNDFQKGDIAEGYSVSREKKESFPLTVTSAQKNPTAFYLCASSIWGGSNQPQHFGDGTRLSIL.

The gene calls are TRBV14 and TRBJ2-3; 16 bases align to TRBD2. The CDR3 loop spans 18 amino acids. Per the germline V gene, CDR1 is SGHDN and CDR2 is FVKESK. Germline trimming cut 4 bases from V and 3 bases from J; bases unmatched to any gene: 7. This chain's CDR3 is CASSLSGTSGRATDTQYF. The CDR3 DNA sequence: TGTGCCAGCAGCCTTTCCGGGACTAGCGGGAGGGCAACAGATACGCAGTATTTT.

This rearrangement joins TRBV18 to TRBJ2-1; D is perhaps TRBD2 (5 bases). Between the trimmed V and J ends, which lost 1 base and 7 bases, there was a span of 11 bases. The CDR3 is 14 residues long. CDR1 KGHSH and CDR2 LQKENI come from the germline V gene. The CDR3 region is CASSPQRSRNEQFF. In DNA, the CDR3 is TGTGCCAGCTCACCACAGCGGTCGAGGAATGAGCAGTTCTTC.

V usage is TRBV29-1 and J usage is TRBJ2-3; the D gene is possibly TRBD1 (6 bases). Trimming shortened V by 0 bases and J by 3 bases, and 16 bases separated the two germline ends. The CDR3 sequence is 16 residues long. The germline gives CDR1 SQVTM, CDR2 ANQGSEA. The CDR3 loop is CSVEDLLQGTTDTQYF. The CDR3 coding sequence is TGCAGCGTTGAAGACCTCTTACAGGGTACGACAGATACGCAGTATTTT.

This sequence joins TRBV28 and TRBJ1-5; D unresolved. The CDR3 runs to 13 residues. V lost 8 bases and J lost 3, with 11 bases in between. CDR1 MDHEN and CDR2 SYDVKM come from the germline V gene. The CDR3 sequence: CASLLSANQPQHF. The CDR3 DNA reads TGTGCCAGCCTACTGTCCGCCAATCAGCCCCAGCATTTT.

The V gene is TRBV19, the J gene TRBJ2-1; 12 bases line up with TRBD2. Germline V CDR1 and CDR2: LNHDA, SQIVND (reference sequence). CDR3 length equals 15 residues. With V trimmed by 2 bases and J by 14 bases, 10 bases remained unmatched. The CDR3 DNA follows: TGTGCCAGTAGTATACAACTAGCGGGGGGCACCCCCAAGTTCTTC. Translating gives CASSIQLAGGTPKFF.

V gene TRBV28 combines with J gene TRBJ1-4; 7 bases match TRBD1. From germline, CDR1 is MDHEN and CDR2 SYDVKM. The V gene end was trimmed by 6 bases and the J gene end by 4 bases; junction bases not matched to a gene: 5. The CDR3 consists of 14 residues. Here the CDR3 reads CASSTGQFNEKLFF. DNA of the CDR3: TGTGCCAGCAGCACGGGACAGTTTAATGAAAAACTGTTTTTT.

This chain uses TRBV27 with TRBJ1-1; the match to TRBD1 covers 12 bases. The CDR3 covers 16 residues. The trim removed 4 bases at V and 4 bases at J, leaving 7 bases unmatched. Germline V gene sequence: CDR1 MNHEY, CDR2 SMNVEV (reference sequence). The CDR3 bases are TGTGCCAGCAGTTCCCGGGACAGGGGGCTAGGCACTGAAGCTTTCTTT. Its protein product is CASSSRDRGLGTEAFF.

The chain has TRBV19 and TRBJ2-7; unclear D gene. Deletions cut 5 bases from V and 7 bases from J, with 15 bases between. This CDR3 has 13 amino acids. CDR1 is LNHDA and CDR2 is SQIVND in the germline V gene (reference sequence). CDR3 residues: CASSVTGSTEQYF. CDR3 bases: TGTGCCAGTAGTGTCACCGGGTCGACTGAGCAGTACTTC.